Each of the 14 T cell receptor beta chains below was sequenced from the same sample in a study of blood T cell repertoires in COVID-19. Assay used: immunoSEQ multiplex PCR; TCRdb lists only in-frame clones, some missing. The sample shows some 45,000 clones, 86% of them seen only once. Input material: peripheral blood. These receptors originate from a human donor in a cohort sampled during active COVID-19.

V usage is TRBV6-5 and J usage is TRBJ2-7; a possible D gene is TRBD2 (5 bases). The CDR3 has 15 residues. Looked up from germline, CDR1 is MNHEY and CDR2 is SVGAGI. Trimming took 6 bases from V and 5 from J, leaving 20 bases between them. Here the CDR3 DNA reads TGTGCCAGCAGCCCCCCGGGGAAGGGTCTCGACGAGCAGTACTTC. It codes for CASSPPGKGLDEQYF.

The chain links TRBV3-1 (or the pseudogene TRBV3-2) to TRBJ1-3; D unresolved. V shed 1 base and J shed 0 bases, with 10 bases lying between them. The CDR3 is made up of 16 amino acids. Germline lookup yields CDR1 LGHDT and CDR2 YNNKEL (reference sequence). CDR3 sequence reads: CASSQVLRSSGNTIYF. DNA for the CDR3: TGTGCCAGCAGCCAAGTGTTGAGGTCCTCTGGAAACACCATATATTTT.

The chain combines TRBV5-8 with TRBJ2-7; tentatively, D is TRBD1 (5 bases). The CDR3 totals 14 residues. V lost 4 bases and J 0 bases, leaving 11 bases between the germline ends. Germline V gene lookup returns CDR1 SGHTS and CDR2 YDEGEE. The CDR3 protein is CASSPPDSSYEQYF. DNA for the CDR3: TGTGCCAGCAGCCCCCCCGACAGCTCCTACGAGCAGTACTTC.

This clone has just one count. This chain links TRBV5-8 with TRBJ2-7; 8 positions match TRBD1. CDR3 length: 15 residues. After removal of 4 bases from V and 0 bases from J, the junction contained 6 bases not matched to a gene. The germline V gene has CDR1 SGHTS and CDR2 YDEGEE. The CDR3 is CASSLDRGISYEQYF. CDR3 nucleotide sequence: TGTGCCAGCAGCCTCGACAGGGGTATCTCCTACGAGCAGTACTTC. Full variable domain (remainder filled in from reference TRBV5-8 and TRBJ2-7): EAGVTQSPTHLIKTRGQQATLRCSPISGHTSVYWYQQALGLGLQFLLWYDEGEERNRGNFPPRFSGRQFPNYSSELNVNALELEDSALYLCASSLDRGISYEQYFGPGTRLTVT.

This clone has only a few counts. The chain couples TRBV6-6 to TRBJ2-1; perhaps TRBD1 as D (6 bases). The V gene's germline CDR1 is MNHNY and CDR2 SVGAGI (reference sequence). CDR3 size: 15 residues. The germline V and J ends were trimmed by 7 bases and 2 bases, with 15 bases remaining between them. CDR3 sequence (DNA): TGTGCCAGCAAAGGGGTAGGGACAACCTACAATGAGCAGTTCTTC. Protein sequence: CASKGVGTTYNEQFF.

The gene calls are TRBV7-6 and TRBJ2-3; 10 bases are shared with TRBD2. Germline V lookup: CDR1 SGHVS, CDR2 FNYEAQ. The junction had 19 bases not matched to a gene; V was cut back by 6 bases and J by 10 bases. The CDR3 extends over 17 amino acids. The CDR3 bases are TGTGCCAGCAGTCCCCCTAGCGGGGGCCGGATTCCAACAGCGCAGTATTTT. This translates into CASSPPSGGRIPTAQYF.

The chain carries TRBV6-4 and TRBJ2-3; 8 positions match TRBD1. This CDR3 comprises 15 residues. The V gene's germline CDR1 is MRHNA and CDR2 SNTAGT. Trimming removed 6 bases from V and 1 base from J; junction bases left unmatched: 6. CDR3 loop: CASRLTGARTDTQYF. The CDR3 DNA is TGTGCCAGCAGATTGACAGGGGCGCGCACAGATACGCAGTATTTT.

The chain couples TRBV2 to TRBJ1-4; 7 nucleotides align to TRBD1. V trimming: 8 bases; J trimming: 3 bases; junction bases outside the gene matches: 9. Germline CDR1 and CDR2: SNHLY and FYNNEI. CDR3 length: 15 residues. CDR3 sequence: CASRTYRGSNEKLFF. The CDR3 DNA reads TGTGCCAGCCGCACCTACAGGGGCTCTAATGAAAAACTGTTTTTT.

The rearrangement uses TRBV21-1 and TRBJ1-2; TRBD1, as called in the table, went unchecked against the DNA. TRBV21-1 is a known pseudogene. This CDR3 is built from 12 residues. The CDR3: CASSTDSYGYTF. CDR3 DNA sequence: TGTGCCAGCAGCACGGACAGTTATGGCTACACCTTC.

This chain joins TRBV4-2 and TRBJ2-5; D possibly corresponds to TRBD2 (5 bases). Germline V gene data show CDR1 as LGHNA and CDR2 as YNFKEQ. V lost 1 base and J 1 base, leaving 13 bases between the germline ends. This CDR3 is built from 16 residues. The CDR3 spells CASSQGTRRTQETQYF. The CDR3 bases are TGTGCCAGCAGCCAAGGAACTAGGCGGACCCAAGAGACCCAGTACTTC.

This chain uses TRBV12-3 or TRBV12-4 with TRBJ1-1, with 8 nucleotides matching TRBD1. This CDR3 comprises 13 residues. Trimming removed 6 bases from V and 7 bases from J; junction bases left unmatched: 7. The CDR3 DNA follows: TGTGCCAGCAGCGGGACAGGATTCGGTGAAGCTTTCTTT. This codes for CASSGTGFGEAFF.

This clone was counted a few times. The V gene is TRBV9, the J gene TRBJ2-7; 7 nucleotides agree with TRBD2. The V gene end was trimmed by 0 bases and the J gene end by 5 bases; junction bases not matched to a gene: 20. This CDR3 spans 19 amino acids. CDR1 is SGDLS, CDR2 YYNGEE, per germline. Here the CDR3 reads CASSVASAGKGEDDDEQYF. DNA of the CDR3: TGTGCCAGCAGCGTAGCTTCAGCGGGGAAAGGGGAGGATGATGACGAGCAGTACTTC.

The rearrangement uses TRBV29-1 and TRBJ2-3, with 7 bases aligning to TRBD2. The CDR3 extends over 16 amino acids. Germline V gene lookup returns CDR1 SQVTM and CDR2 ANQGSEA. Germline trimming cut 7 bases from V and 2 bases from J; bases unmatched to any gene: 15. The DNA for the CDR3 is TGCAGCGCCTGGGAGGGGAGCGGGACCTCCACAGATACGCAGTATTTT. Its protein is CSAWEGSGTSTDTQYF.

The CDR3 DNA is TGTGCCAGCAAGAAACGAATGGCGGGCTATGGCTACACCTTC. Translation: CASKKRMAGYGYTF. V usage is TRBV19 and J usage is TRBJ1-2; D is uncertain. Trimming cost V 9 bases and J 4 bases, with 18 bases left between them. In germline, CDR1 is LNHDA, CDR2 SQIVND (reference sequence). The CDR3 has 14 residues.